The entry below gives a single T cell receptor beta chain sequence along with its context. These data belong to a study of CD8+ T cells in alopecia areata. Extracted RNA was reverse transcribed, and the resulting cDNA served as sequencing template. The table came from immunoSEQ multiplex PCR; TCRdb's copy has only in-frame clones and leaves some out. Of roughly 250,000 clones listed, roughly two thirds are singletons. This CDR3 is built from 16 residues. V was shortened by 5 bases and J by 7 bases, with 18 bases between the two germline ends. CDR1 is SEHNR, CDR2 FQNEAQ, per germline (reference sequence).

The sequencing here drew on CD4+ T cells sorted from blood, taken at week 0. This sequence joins TRBV7-9 and TRBJ2-6, with a possible D match to TRBD1 (5 bases). The clonotype was recovered from a human donor with alopecia areata. In DNA, the CDR3 is TGTGCCAGCAGCCCGCCCGCCTGGGGCATCGCCAACGTCCTGACTTTC. Translated: CASSPPAWGIANVLTF.